The rows below give T cell receptor beta chains drawn from one sample of a study of regulatory T cells in long-lasting Graves disease. TCRdb used MiXCR to reprocess the multiplex PCR reads, holding one entry per CDR3 protein. The table shows under 700,000 distinct CDR3 sequences, with about 16% occurring only once. This sample also belongs to another study, concerning T cells in Graves' hyperthyroidism and ophthalmopathy.

Source: peripheral blood mononuclear cells (PBMCs), taken at new diagnosis, from a patient treated with antithyroid drugs. These TCRs come from a woman aged 35-65 years with Graves disease. Each CDR3 is given with its conserved first and last residue. A D gene is named only where the DNA matches it firmly. The size field is filled for only some rows; it gives once, few, many or a size class.

J gene: TRBJ2-7; V gene: TRBV11-2; D gene: .; clone size: few; CDR3 protein: CASSLPTGNYEQYF; CDR3 DNA: TGTGCCAGCAGCTTACCGACGGGGAACTACGAGCAGTACTTC
J gene: TRBJ2-1; V gene: TRBV5-1; D gene: .; clone size: .; CDR3 protein: CASSLGNRSYNEQFF; CDR3 DNA: TGCGCCAGCAGCTTAGGCAACCGCTCCTACAATGAGCAGTTCTTC
J gene: TRBJ2-5; V gene: TRBV12-3/TRBV12-4; D gene: TRBD2; clone size: many; CDR3 protein: CASSFVGGETQYF; CDR3 DNA: TGTGCCAGCAGTTTCGTCGGGGGGGAGACCCAGTACTTC
J gene: TRBJ1-1; V gene: TRBV5-1; D gene: .; clone size: few; CDR3 protein: CASSLGGVRNTEAFF; CDR3 DNA: TGCGCCAGCAGCTTGGGTGGGGTTAGGAACACTGAAGCTTTCTTT
J gene: TRBJ1-1; V gene: TRBV30; D gene: .; clone size: few; CDR3 protein: CAWRAGPGTEAFF; CDR3 DNA: TGTGCCTGGAGAGCTGGCCCCGGGACTGAAGCTTTCTTT
J gene: TRBJ1-2; V gene: TRBV2; D gene: .; clone size: many; CDR3 protein: CASSTTGGNYGYTF; CDR3 DNA: TGTGCCAGCAGTACCACCGGTGGTAACTATGGCTACACCTTC
J gene: TRBJ2-7; V gene: TRBV12-3/TRBV12-4; D gene: .; clone size: many; CDR3 protein: CASSLVLYEQYF; CDR3 DNA: TGTGCCAGCAGTTTAGTACTCTACGAGCAGTACTTC
J gene: TRBJ2-7; V gene: TRBV4-1; D gene: .; clone size: few; CDR3 protein: CASSQDQFVGDYEQYF; CDR3 DNA: TGCGCCAGCAGCCAAGATCAATTTGTGGGCGACTACGAGCAGTACTTC
J gene: TRBJ2-3; V gene: TRBV2; D gene: TRBD1; clone size: once; CDR3 protein: CASSPLPGQGSTDTQYF; CDR3 DNA: TGTGCCAGCAGCCCTCTTCCGGGACAGGGGAGCACAGATACGCAGTATTTT
J gene: TRBJ2-2; V gene: TRBV9; D gene: .; clone size: .; CDR3 protein: CASSVQGRANTGELFF; CDR3 DNA: TGTGCCAGCAGCGTACAGGGGCGAGCGAACACCGGGGAGCTGTTTTTT
J gene: TRBJ1-3; V gene: TRBV20-1; D gene: .; clone size: many; CDR3 protein: CSARDLHSGNTIYF; CDR3 DNA: TGCAGTGCTAGAGACTTGCACTCTGGAAACACCATATATTTT
J gene: TRBJ2-3; V gene: TRBV20-1; D gene: .; clone size: many; CDR3 protein: CSAFHRVQTDTQYF; CDR3 DNA: TGCAGTGCTTTCCACAGGGTTCAAACAGATACGCAGTATTTT
J gene: TRBJ2-7; V gene: TRBV27; D gene: TRBD1; clone size: many; CDR3 protein: CASSFKVGTGRKYEQYF; CDR3 DNA: TGTGCCAGCAGTTTTAAAGTTGGGACAGGGAGGAAGTACGAGCAGTACTTC
J gene: TRBJ2-1; V gene: TRBV28; D gene: .; clone size: .; CDR3 protein: CASSSSGASSYNEQFF; CDR3 DNA: TGTGCCAGCAGTTCCTCGGGGGCGAGCTCCTACAATGAGCAGTTCTTC
J gene: TRBJ1-1; V gene: TRBV20-1; D gene: TRBD1; clone size: many; CDR3 protein: CSARGGGQGKTEAFF; CDR3 DNA: TGCAGTGCTAGAGGCGGAGGACAGGGGAAGACTGAAGCTTTCTTT
J gene: TRBJ2-1; V gene: TRBV7-8; D gene: TRBD2; clone size: .; CDR3 protein: CASRPAGGPDEQFF; CDR3 DNA: TGTGCCAGCCGCCCGGCGGGGGGGCCTGATGAGCAGTTCTTC
J gene: TRBJ1-5; V gene: TRBV30; D gene: .; clone size: .; CDR3 protein: CAWSVQGDQPQHF; CDR3 DNA: TGTGCCTGGAGTGTACAAGGGGATCAGCCCCAGCATTTT
J gene: TRBJ2-3; V gene: TRBV14; D gene: .; clone size: many; CDR3 protein: CASSHQTDTQYF; CDR3 DNA: TGTGCCAGCAGCCATCAGACAGATACGCAGTATTTT
J gene: TRBJ1-5; V gene: TRBV12-3/TRBV12-4; D gene: .; clone size: .; CDR3 protein: CASSPPGPPSEPQHF; CDR3 DNA: TGTGCCAGCAGCCCGCCGGGGCCACCCAGCGAGCCCCAGCATTTT
J gene: TRBJ2-7; V gene: TRBV2; D gene: TRBD2; clone size: many; CDR3 protein: CASSVGGTAYNLLYEQYF; CDR3 DNA: TGTGCCAGCAGTGTGGGGGGGACGGCCTATAACCTCCTTTACGAGCAGTACTTC
J gene: TRBJ2-3; V gene: TRBV20-1; D gene: TRBD2; clone size: many; CDR3 protein: CSARPSGATDTQYF; CDR3 DNA: TGCAGTGCTAGGCCTAGCGGGGCTACAGATACGCAGTATTTT
J gene: TRBJ1-1; V gene: TRBV5-1; D gene: .; clone size: many; CDR3 protein: CASSLGPGGTEAFF; CDR3 DNA: TGTGCCAGCAGCTTGGGACCCGGGGGGACTGAAGCTTTCTTT
J gene: TRBJ1-4; V gene: TRBV4-1; D gene: .; clone size: .; CDR3 protein: CASSQDSRGQEKLFF; CDR3 DNA: TGCGCCAGCAGCCAAGATTCCAGGGGACAAGAAAAACTGTTTTTT
J gene: TRBJ2-1; V gene: TRBV20-1; D gene: TRBD2; clone size: many; CDR3 protein: CSVPGGLAGSGNEQFF; CDR3 DNA: TGCAGTGTACCCGGGGGACTAGCGGGGTCGGGGAATGAGCAGTTCTTC
J gene: TRBJ1-4; V gene: TRBV5-4; D gene: .; clone size: few; CDR3 protein: CASRQAGTEEKLFF; CDR3 DNA: TGTGCCAGCCGTCAGGCCGGGACTGAGGAAAAACTGTTTTTT
J gene: TRBJ2-5; V gene: TRBV2; D gene: .; clone size: many; CDR3 protein: CASSEVRGGIGETQYF; CDR3 DNA: TGTGCCAGCAGTGAAGTACGCGGAGGGATAGGCGAGACCCAGTACTTC
J gene: TRBJ1-5; V gene: TRBV12-5; D gene: .; clone size: many; CDR3 protein: CASGLTLGQSYQPQHF; CDR3 DNA: TGTGCTAGTGGTCTGACCCTCGGACAGTCCTATCAGCCCCAGCATTTT
J gene: TRBJ2-2; V gene: TRBV5-1; D gene: .; clone size: many; CDR3 protein: CASSGTDSYTGELFF; CDR3 DNA: TGCGCCAGCAGCGGGACGGACAGCTACACCGGGGAGCTGTTTTTT
J gene: TRBJ1-1; V gene: TRBV28; D gene: .; clone size: many; CDR3 protein: CASSLTAGGLNTEAFF; CDR3 DNA: TGTGCCAGCAGTTTAACGGCCGGGGGCCTGAACACTGAAGCTTTCTTT
J gene: TRBJ2-7; V gene: TRBV28; D gene: TRBD1; clone size: many; CDR3 protein: CASSYSTGVHEQYF; CDR3 DNA: TGTGCCAGCAGTTACTCAACAGGGGTACACGAGCAGTACTTC
J gene: TRBJ1-5; V gene: TRBV19; D gene: TRBD1; clone size: few; CDR3 protein: CASSSGGRGSNQPQHF; CDR3 DNA: TGTGCCAGTAGTAGCGGCGGCAGGGGGAGCAATCAGCCCCAGCATTTT
J gene: TRBJ2-5; V gene: TRBV6-1; D gene: .; clone size: many; CDR3 protein: CASWKETQYF; CDR3 DNA: TGTGCCAGCTGGAAAGAGACCCAGTACTTC
J gene: TRBJ2-3; V gene: TRBV7-8; D gene: TRBD2; clone size: .; CDR3 protein: CASSFPLHAAGEIPYF; CDR3 DNA: TGTGCCAGCAGCTTCCCTTTACATGCGGCGGGGGAGATCCCGTACTTC
J gene: TRBJ2-3; V gene: TRBV2; D gene: TRBD1; clone size: .; CDR3 protein: CASKTRGGLADTQYF; CDR3 DNA: TGTGCCAGCAAAACGAGAGGGGGCCTGGCAGATACGCAGTATTTT
J gene: TRBJ1-5; V gene: TRBV20-1; D gene: .; clone size: many; CDR3 protein: CSATREGQQNQPQHF; CDR3 DNA: TGCAGTGCTACCCGGGAAGGGCAGCAGAATCAGCCCCAGCATTTT
J gene: TRBJ1-5; V gene: TRBV7-8; D gene: .; clone size: many; CDR3 protein: CASSIPLGNQPQHF; CDR3 DNA: TGTGCCAGCAGCATCCCACTAGGCAATCAGCCCCAGCATTTT
J gene: TRBJ2-3; V gene: TRBV19; D gene: .; clone size: .; CDR3 protein: CAFRREDTQYF; CDR3 DNA: TGTGCCTTCAGGCGCGAAGATACGCAGTATTTT
J gene: TRBJ2-7; V gene: TRBV6-5; D gene: .; clone size: many; CDR3 protein: CASSYSPLDEQYF; CDR3 DNA: TGTGCCAGCAGTTACTCGCCGCTCGACGAGCAGTACTTC
J gene: TRBJ1-5; V gene: TRBV6-1; D gene: .; clone size: few; CDR3 protein: CASSEDDRRAQPQHF; CDR3 DNA: TGTGCCAGCAGTGAAGATGACAGGCGGGCTCAGCCCCAGCATTTT
J gene: TRBJ1-1; V gene: TRBV11-2; D gene: .; clone size: many; CDR3 protein: CASRVNLNTEAFF; CDR3 DNA: TGTGCCAGCAGGGTAAACCTGAACACTGAAGCTTTCTTT
J gene: TRBJ2-1; V gene: TRBV5-1; D gene: .; clone size: few; CDR3 protein: CASSLLVSSEEQFF; CDR3 DNA: TGCGCCAGCAGCTTGTTAGTGTCTAGCGAGGAGCAGTTCTTC